What follows are 4 T cell receptor beta chains derived from one specimen sequenced in a study of cytomegalovirus exposure and HLA in healthy donors. PCR employed 60 Vbeta and 13 Jbeta primers. Method: immunoSEQ multiplex PCR; TCRdb's copy keeps in-frame clones and lacks some. Seen here are about 160,000 clones, over 60% observed once, and the top ten hold approximately 2.8%. What was sequenced was PBMCs. Receptors were obtained from a woman younger than 45 in good health and CMV-seronegative.

The gene calls are TRBV7-6 and TRBJ1-5; perhaps TRBD1 as D (6 bases). V lost 5 bases to trimming and J lost 3 bases, with 14 bases between them. CDR1 and CDR2 from the germline V gene are SGHVS and FNYEAQ. The CDR3 consists of 15 residues. The chain's CDR3 is CASSLDTGFNQPQHF. CDR3 bases: TGTGCCAGCAGCCTTGATACAGGGTTCAATCAGCCCCAGCATTTT.

This chain links TRBV5-6 with TRBJ2-7; 7 positions match TRBD2. Losses at the gene ends were 3 bases for V and 7 bases for J; bases not matched to a gene: 13. The CDR3 covers 15 residues. Per the germline V gene, CDR1 is SGHDT and CDR2 is YYEEEE. The CDR3 bases are TGTGCCAGCAGCTGGGGGGGAGACAACTTGGGAGAGCAGTACTTC. Its protein is CASSWGGDNLGEQYF. Combining the CDR3 with reference TRBV5-6 and TRBJ2-7 gives the whole variable domain DAGVTQSPTHLIKTRGQQVTLRCSPKSGHDTVSWYQQALGQGPQFIFQYYEEEERQRGNFPDRFSGHQFPNYSSELNVNALLLGDSALYLCASSWGGDNLGEQYFGPGTRLTVT.

The rearrangement links TRBV11-1 to TRBJ2-1; 7 bases fit TRBD2. The CDR3 has 15 amino acids. Trimming cost V 1 base and J 0 bases; bases outside gene matches: 0. Germline CDR1 is SGHAT and CDR2 is FQDESV (reference sequence). CDR3 bases: TGTGCCAGCAGCTTAGGCGGGAGCTCCTACAATGAGCAGTTCTTC. This translates into CASSLGGSSYNEQFF. The full variable domain, its missing parts supplied by reference TRBV11-1 and TRBJ2-1, is EAEVAQSPRYKITEKSQAVAFWCDPISGHATLYWYRQILGQGPELLVQFQDESVVDDSQLPKDRFSAERLKGVDSTLKIQPAELGDSAMYLCASSLGGSSYNEQFFGPGTRLTVL.

This chain joins TRBV7-8 and TRBJ2-2, with 8 bases identical to TRBD2. Looked up from germline, CDR1 is SGHVS and CDR2 is FQNEAQ. The CDR3 contains 14 residues. V lost 5 bases to trimming and J lost 6 bases; unmatched junction nucleotides: 5. This CDR3 is CASSPGLGAGELFF. As DNA, the CDR3 is TGTGCCAGCAGCCCGGGACTAGGGGCCGGGGAGCTGTTTTTT.